A selection of T cell receptor beta chains follows, all from one sample in a study of Graves' ophthalmopathy and Graves' hyperthyroidism. TCRdb analysed the multiplex PCR reads with MiXCR anew, one entry per CDR3 protein. Of roughly 1.1 million distinct CDR3 sequences listed, approximately 35% are singletons. Sequences were obtained from peripheral blood or thyroid tissue (not recorded which). These receptors were obtained from an adult man with Graves' hyperthyroidism. CDR3s include the opening cysteine and the closing phenylalanine or tryptophan. A D gene is named only where the DNA matches it firmly. The size of a clone is reported for some rows only, either as once, few or many, or as a class for expanded clones.

d_call,j_call,clone_size,v_call,cdr3_aa,cdr3_nt
-,TRBJ2-6,-,TRBV29-1,CSVDSAANVLTF,TGCAGCGTTGACTCAGCGGCCAACGTCCTGACTTTC
-,TRBJ2-7,-,TRBV13,CASSSSGGEGYEQYF,TGTGCCAGCAGCTCCTCTGGGGGAGAAGGCTACGAGCAGTACTTC
-,TRBJ1-6,-,TRBV27,CASTKKGGGANSPLHF,TGTGCCAGCACCAAAAAGGGGGGAGGGGCGAATTCACCCCTCCACTTT
-,TRBJ1-1,-,TRBV19,CASRVRGDGTEAFF,TGTGCCAGTAGGGTCAGGGGCGATGGAACTGAAGCTTTCTTT
TRBD2,TRBJ2-5,many,TRBV7-3,CASSLIFAGTSVQETQYF,TGTGCCAGCAGCTTAATCTTCGCCGGGACTAGCGTCCAAGAGACCCAGTACTTC
TRBD1,TRBJ1-6,-,TRBV20-1,CSARGAQGDSPLHF,TGCAGTGCTAGAGGCGCGCAGGGGGATTCACCCCTCCACTTT
TRBD1,TRBJ1-1,few,TRBV7-2,CASSLDSGGWAFF,TGTGCCAGCAGTTTAGATTCAGGGGGCTGGGCTTTCTTT
-,TRBJ1-4,many,TRBV7-9,CASSLSPRTAGEKLFF,TGTGCCAGCAGCTTATCACCCCGGACAGCGGGCGAAAAACTGTTTTTT
-,TRBJ2-6,many,TRBV20-1,CSAPDTAGANVLTF,TGCAGTGCCCCTGACACGGCTGGGGCCAACGTCCTGACTTTC
TRBD1,TRBJ2-5,-,TRBV7-9,CASSSPLGTGTGETQNF,TGTGCCAGCAGCTCCCCCTTGGGGACAGGGACAGGGGAGACCCAGAACTTC
TRBD2,TRBJ2-2,few,TRBV6-5,CASSEAASGKGRELFF,TGTGCCAGCAGTGAAGCGGCTAGCGGGAAGGGCCGGGAGCTGTTTTTT
-,TRBJ2-7,many,TRBV29-1,CSVWDTRQYF,TGCAGCGTTTGGGACACGAGGCAGTACTTC
-,TRBJ1-5,few,TRBV7-2,CASSLATGNQPQYF,TGTGCCAGCAGCTTAGCCACGGGCAATCAGCCCCAGTATTTC
TRBD1,TRBJ2-2,-,TRBV7-2,CASSYRDRGTGELSW,TGTGCCAGCAGTTACCGGGACAGGGGAACCGGGGAGCTGTCTTGG
-,TRBJ2-7,few,TRBV14,CASSQEGVIPSVYEQYF,TGTGCCAGCAGCCAAGAAGGGGTTATCCCTTCGGTGTACGAGCAGTACTTC
TRBD1,TRBJ2-2,-,TRBV6-5,CASSRVTGGFTGELFF,TGTGCCAGCAGTCGAGTGACAGGGGGTTTCACCGGGGAGCTGTTTTTT
-,TRBJ1-1,once,TRBV29-1,CSVLTGAFF,TGCAGCGTGCTGACGGGAGCTTTCTTT